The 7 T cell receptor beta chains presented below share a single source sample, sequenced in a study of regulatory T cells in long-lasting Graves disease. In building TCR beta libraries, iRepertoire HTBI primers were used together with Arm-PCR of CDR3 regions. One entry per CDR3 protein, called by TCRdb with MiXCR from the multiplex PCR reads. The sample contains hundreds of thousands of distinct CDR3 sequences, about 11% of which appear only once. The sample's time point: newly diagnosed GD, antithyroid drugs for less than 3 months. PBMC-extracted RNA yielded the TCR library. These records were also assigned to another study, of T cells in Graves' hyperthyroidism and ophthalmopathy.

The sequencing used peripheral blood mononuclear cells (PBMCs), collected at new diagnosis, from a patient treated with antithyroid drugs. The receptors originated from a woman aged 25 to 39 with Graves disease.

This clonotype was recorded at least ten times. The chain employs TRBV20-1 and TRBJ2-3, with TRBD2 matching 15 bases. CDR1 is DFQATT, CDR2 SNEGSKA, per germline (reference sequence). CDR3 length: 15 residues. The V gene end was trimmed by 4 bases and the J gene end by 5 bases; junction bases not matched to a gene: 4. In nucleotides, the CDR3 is TGCAGTGCTATCCGGGGACTAGCGGGAGGAGATACGCAGTATTTT. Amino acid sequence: CSAIRGLAGGDTQYF.

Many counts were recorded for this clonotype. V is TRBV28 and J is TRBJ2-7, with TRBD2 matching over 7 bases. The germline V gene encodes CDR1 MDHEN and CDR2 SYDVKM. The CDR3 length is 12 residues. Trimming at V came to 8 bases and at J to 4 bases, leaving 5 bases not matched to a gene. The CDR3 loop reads CASFSGPYEQYF. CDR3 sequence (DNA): TGTGCCAGCTTTAGCGGGCCGTACGAGCAGTACTTC.

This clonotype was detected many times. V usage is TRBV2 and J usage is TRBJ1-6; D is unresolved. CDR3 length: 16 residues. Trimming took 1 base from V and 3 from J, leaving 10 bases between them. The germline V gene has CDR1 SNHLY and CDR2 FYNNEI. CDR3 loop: CASSEGSVIYNSPLHF. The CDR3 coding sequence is TGTGCCAGCAGTGAAGGTTCCGTCATCTATAATTCACCCCTCCACTTT.

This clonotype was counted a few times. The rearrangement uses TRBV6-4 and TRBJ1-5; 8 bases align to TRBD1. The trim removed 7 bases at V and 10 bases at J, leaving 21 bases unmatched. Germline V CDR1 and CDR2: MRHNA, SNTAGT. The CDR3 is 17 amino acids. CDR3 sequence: CASNPSTLSGGGEPQHF. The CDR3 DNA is TGTGCCAGCAACCCCTCCACGTTGTCAGGGGGCGGCGAACCCCAGCATTTT.

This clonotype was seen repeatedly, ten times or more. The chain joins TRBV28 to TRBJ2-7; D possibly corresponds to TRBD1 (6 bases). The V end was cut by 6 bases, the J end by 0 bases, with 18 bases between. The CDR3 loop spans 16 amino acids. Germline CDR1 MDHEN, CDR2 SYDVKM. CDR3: CASSTIQTDSSYEQYF. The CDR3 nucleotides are TGTGCCAGCAGCACCATTCAGACGGACAGCTCCTACGAGCAGTACTTC.

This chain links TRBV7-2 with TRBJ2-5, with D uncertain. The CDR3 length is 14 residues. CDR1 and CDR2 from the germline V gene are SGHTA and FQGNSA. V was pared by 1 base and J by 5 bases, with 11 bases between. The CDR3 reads CASSLDPTRETQYF. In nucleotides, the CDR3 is TGTGCCAGCAGCTTAGACCCTACAAGGGAGACCCAGTACTTC.

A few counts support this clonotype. The DNA for the CDR3 is TGTGCCAGCACTAGCGCCCCAAGCTCCTACGAGCAGTACTTC. Translation: CASTSAPSSYEQYF. The chain combines TRBV12-3 or TRBV12-4 with TRBJ2-7; a possible D gene is TRBD2 (6 bases). The ends were cut back, 7 bases at V and 0 bases at J, with 13 bases in the middle. The CDR3 is 14 residues long.